The subject of this entry is one T cell receptor (beta chain). Before extraction, the whole blood was not fractionated, and total RNA was taken from it. Trimming removed 1 base from V and 4 bases from J, with 12 bases in between. Germline assignment: CDR1 SGHTA and CDR2 FQGNSA. This CDR3 is 15 amino acids long. Library preparation tagged each individual cDNA molecule with a unique molecular identifier. Using its own MiXCR run on the 5' RACE reads, TCRdb lists one record per CDR3 protein. Of 65,000 to 90,000 distinct CDR3 sequences in the sample, about 16% were seen once. These data are taken from a study of human T cells and chemical hapten exposure.

The receptor's source is a female donor in good health. The chain joins TRBV7-2 to TRBJ2-3; D unclear. For the CDR3, the DNA is TGTGCCAGCAGCTTAGGGTTTTATGTTGCAGATACGCAGTATTTT. Translated: CASSLGFYVADTQYF.